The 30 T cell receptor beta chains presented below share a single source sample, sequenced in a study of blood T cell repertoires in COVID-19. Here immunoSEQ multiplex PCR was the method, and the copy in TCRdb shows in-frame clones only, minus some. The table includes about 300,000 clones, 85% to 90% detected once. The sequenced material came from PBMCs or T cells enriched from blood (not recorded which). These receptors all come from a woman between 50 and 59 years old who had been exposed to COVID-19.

Here the CDR3 reads CASSPGTLNTGELFF. The DNA of the CDR3 is TGTGCCAGCAGCCCCGGGACTTTGAACACCGGGGAGCTGTTTTTT. The chain recombines TRBV9 with TRBJ2-2, with D perhaps matching TRBD2 (6 bases). V was pared by 4 bases and J by 1 base, with 11 bases between. This CDR3 region has 15 residues. Germline loops: CDR1 SGDLS, CDR2 YYNGEE.

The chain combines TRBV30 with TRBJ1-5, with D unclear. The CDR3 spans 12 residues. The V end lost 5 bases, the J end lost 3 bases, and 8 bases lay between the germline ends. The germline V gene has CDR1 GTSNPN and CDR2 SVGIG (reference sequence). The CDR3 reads CAWGEYNQPQHF. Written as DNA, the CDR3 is TGTGCCTGGGGGGAGTACAATCAGCCCCAGCATTTT.

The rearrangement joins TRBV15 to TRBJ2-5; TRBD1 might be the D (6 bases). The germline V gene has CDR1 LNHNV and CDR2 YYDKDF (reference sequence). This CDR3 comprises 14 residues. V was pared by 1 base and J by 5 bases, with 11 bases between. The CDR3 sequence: CATSRANRGETQYF. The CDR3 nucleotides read TGTGCCACCAGCAGAGCCAATAGGGGGGAGACCCAGTACTTC.

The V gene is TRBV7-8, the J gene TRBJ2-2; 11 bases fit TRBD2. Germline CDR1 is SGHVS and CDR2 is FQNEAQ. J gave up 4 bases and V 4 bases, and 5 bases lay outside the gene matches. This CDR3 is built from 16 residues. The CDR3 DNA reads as TGTGCCAGCAGCTCAAGACTAGCGGGGACCACCGGGGAGCTGTTTTTT. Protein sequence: CASSSRLAGTTGELFF.

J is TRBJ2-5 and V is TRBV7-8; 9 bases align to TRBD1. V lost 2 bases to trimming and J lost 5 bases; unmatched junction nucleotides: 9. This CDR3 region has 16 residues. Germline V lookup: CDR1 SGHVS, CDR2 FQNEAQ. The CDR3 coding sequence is TGTGCCAGCAGCTTAACCGGGACAGGGAGGAAGGAGACCCAGTACTTC. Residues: CASSLTGTGRKETQYF.

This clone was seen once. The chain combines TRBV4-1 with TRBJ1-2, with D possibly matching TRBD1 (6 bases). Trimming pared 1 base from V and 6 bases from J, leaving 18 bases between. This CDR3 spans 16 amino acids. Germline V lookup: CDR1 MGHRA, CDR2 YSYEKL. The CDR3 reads CASSQAFSGAVHGYTF. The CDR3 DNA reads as TGCGCCAGCAGCCAAGCTTTTTCAGGGGCCGTTCATGGCTACACCTTC.

The CDR3 sequence is CASSLGTGGVNTEAFF. The CDR3 DNA sequence: TGTGCCAGCAGCCTTGGGACAGGGGGCGTGAACACTGAAGCTTTCTTT. The rearrangement uses TRBV3-1 (or the pseudogene TRBV3-2) and TRBJ1-1, with 12 nucleotides matching TRBD1. The junction had 3 bases not matched to a gene; V was cut back by 4 bases and J by 0 bases. Germline V gene sequence: CDR1 LGHDT, CDR2 YNNKEL (reference sequence). The length of the CDR3 is 16 residues.

CDR3 residues: CASSPPDRANSPLHF. The CDR3, as DNA: TGTGCCAGCAGCCCACCCGACAGGGCTAATTCACCCCTCCACTTT. The V call is TRBV28, the J call TRBJ1-6; 7 bases are a match to TRBD1. This CDR3 has 15 amino acids. Trimming cost V 6 bases and J 6 bases; bases outside gene matches: 8. CDR1 MDHEN and CDR2 SYDVKM come from the germline V gene.

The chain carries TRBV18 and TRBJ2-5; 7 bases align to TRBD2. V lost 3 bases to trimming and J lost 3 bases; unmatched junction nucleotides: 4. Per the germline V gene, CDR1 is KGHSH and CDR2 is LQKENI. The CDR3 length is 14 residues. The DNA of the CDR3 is TGTGCCAGCTCACCTGTGGCGGGGGAAGAGACCCAGTACTTC. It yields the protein CASSPVAGEETQYF.

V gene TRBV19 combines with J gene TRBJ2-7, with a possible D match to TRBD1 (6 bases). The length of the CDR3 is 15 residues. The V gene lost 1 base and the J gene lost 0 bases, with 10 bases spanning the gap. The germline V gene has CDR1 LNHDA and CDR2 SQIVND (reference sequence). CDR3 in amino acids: CASSIAQGSSYEQYF. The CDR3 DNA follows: TGTGCCAGTAGTATAGCCCAGGGGAGCTCCTACGAGCAGTACTTC.

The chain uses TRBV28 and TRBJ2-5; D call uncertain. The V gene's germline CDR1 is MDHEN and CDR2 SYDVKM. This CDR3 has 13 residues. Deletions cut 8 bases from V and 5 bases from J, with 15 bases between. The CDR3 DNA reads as TGTGCCAGCTCTCGTTCCACCCAGGAGACCCAGTACTTC. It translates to CASSRSTQETQYF.

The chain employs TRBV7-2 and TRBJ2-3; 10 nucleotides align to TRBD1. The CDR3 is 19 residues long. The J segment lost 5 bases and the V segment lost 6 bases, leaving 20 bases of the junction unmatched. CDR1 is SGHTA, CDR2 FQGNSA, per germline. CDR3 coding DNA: TGTGCCAGCAGTCGGCCCTCCCGACAGGGGGCGCACGAAGAAGATACGCAGTATTTT. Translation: CASSRPSRQGAHEEDTQYF.

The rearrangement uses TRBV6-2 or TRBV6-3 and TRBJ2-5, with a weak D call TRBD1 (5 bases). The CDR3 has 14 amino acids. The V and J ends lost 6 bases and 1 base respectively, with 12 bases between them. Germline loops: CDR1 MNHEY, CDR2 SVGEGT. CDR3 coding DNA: TGTGCCAGCAGCCAGACAGAACTCCAAGAGACCCAGTACTTC. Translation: CASSQTELQETQYF.

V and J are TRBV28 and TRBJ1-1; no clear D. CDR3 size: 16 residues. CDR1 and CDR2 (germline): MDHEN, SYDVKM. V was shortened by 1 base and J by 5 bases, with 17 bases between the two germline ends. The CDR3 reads CASSLSGQIRRTEAFF. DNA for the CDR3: TGTGCCAGCAGTTTATCGGGTCAGATCCGGAGGACTGAAGCTTTCTTT.

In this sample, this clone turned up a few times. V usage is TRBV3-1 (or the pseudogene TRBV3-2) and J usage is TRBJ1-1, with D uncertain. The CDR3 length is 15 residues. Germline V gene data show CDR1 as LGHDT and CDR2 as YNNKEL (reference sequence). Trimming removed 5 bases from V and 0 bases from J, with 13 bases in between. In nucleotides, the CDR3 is TGTGCCAGCAGCTCCCCATCGGGTCTGAACACTGAAGCTTTCTTT. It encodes CASSSPSGLNTEAFF.

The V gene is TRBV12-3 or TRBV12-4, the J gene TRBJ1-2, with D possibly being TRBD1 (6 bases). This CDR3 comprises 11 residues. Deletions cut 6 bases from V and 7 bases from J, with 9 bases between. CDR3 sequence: CASSQGLGYTF. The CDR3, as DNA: TGTGCCAGCAGCCAGGGGCTTGGCTACACCTTC.

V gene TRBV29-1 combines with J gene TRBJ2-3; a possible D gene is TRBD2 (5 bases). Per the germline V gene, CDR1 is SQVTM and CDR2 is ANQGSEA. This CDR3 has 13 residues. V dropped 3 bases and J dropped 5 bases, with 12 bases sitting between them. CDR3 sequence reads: CSVESGLEDTQYF. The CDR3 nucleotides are TGCAGCGTTGAGTCGGGGTTGGAAGATACGCAGTATTTT.

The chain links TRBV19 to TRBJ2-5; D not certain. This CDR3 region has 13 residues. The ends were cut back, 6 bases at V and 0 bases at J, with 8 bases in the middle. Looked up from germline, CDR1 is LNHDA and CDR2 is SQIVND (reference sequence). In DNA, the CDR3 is TGTGCCAGTAGAAACAGACACCAAGAGACCCAGTACTTC. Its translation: CASRNRHQETQYF.

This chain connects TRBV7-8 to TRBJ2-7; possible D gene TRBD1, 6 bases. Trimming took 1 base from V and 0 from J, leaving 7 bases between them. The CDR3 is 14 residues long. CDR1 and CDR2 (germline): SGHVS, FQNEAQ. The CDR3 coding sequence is TGTGCCAGCAGCTTAGAAGGGGGCTCCTACGAGCAGTACTTC. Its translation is CASSLEGGSYEQYF. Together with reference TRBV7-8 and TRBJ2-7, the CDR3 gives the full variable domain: GAGVSQSPRYKVAKRGQDVALRCDPISGHVSLFWYQQALGQGPEFLTYFQNEAQLDKSGLPSDRFFAERPEGSVSTLKIQRTQQEDSAVYLCASSLEGGSYEQYFGPGTRLTVT.

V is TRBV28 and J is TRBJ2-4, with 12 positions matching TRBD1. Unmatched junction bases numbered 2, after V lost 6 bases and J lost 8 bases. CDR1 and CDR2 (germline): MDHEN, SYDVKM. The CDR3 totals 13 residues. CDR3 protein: CASRWDRGHIQYF. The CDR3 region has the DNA TGTGCCAGCAGGTGGGACAGGGGGCACATTCAGTACTTC.

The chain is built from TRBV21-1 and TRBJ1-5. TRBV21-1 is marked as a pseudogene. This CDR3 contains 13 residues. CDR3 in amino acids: CASSPPPNQPQHF. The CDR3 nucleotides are TGTGCCAGCAGCCCTCCCCCCAATCAGCCCCAGCATTTT.

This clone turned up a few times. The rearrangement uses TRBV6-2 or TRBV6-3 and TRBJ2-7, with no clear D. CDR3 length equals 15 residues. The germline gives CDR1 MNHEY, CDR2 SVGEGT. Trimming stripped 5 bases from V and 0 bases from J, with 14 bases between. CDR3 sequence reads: CASSGPARSSYEQYF. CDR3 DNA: TGTGCCAGCAGTGGTCCGGCGAGGAGCTCCTACGAGCAGTACTTC.

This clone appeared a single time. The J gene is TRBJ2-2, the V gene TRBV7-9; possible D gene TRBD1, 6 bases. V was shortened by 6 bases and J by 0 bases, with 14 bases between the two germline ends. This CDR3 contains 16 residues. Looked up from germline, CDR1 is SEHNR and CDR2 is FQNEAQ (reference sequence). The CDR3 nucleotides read TGTGCCAGCAGACTTAAGACAGGTTCGAACACCGGGGAGCTGTTTTTT. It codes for CASRLKTGSNTGELFF.

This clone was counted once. The CDR3 coding sequence is TGTGCCAGCAGCTCGATATTGACAGGGTCTTTTAGCGAGCAGTACTTC. Its protein product is CASSSILTGSFSEQYF. V and J are TRBV11-2 and TRBJ2-7, with 7 bases identical to TRBD1. The CDR3 covers 16 residues. CDR1 is SGHAT and CDR2 is FQNNGV in the germline V gene. The V and J ends lost 4 bases and 6 bases, in that order; junction bases with no gene match: 15.

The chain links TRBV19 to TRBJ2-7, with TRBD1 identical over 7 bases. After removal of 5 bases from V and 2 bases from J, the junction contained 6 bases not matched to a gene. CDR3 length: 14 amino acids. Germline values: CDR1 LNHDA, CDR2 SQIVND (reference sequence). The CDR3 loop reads CASSSRDSTYEQYF. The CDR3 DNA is TGTGCCAGTAGTTCCCGGGACAGTACCTACGAGCAGTACTTC.

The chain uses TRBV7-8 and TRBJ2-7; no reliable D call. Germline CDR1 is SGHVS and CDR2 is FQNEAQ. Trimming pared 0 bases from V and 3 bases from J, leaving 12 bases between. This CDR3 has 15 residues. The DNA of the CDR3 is TGTGCCAGCAGCTTAGCCGACATTGGTTACTACGAGCAGTACTTC. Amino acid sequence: CASSLADIGYYEQYF.

The DNA for the CDR3 is TGTGCCAGCAGAAGGACTAGGGAAGAGACCCAGTACTTC. Translating gives CASRRTREETQYF. The chain combines TRBV27 with TRBJ2-5, with 7 bases identical to TRBD2. The V gene end was trimmed by 6 bases and the J gene end by 3 bases; junction bases not matched to a gene: 4. This CDR3 has 13 amino acids. The germline V gene encodes CDR1 MNHEY and CDR2 SMNVEV (reference sequence).

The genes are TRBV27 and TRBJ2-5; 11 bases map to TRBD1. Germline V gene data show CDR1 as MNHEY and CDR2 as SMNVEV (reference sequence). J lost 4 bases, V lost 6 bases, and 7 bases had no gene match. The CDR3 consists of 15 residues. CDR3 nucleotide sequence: TGTGCCAGCAGCACCCGGGACAGGGGGTTAGAGACCCAGTACTTC. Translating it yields CASSTRDRGLETQYF.

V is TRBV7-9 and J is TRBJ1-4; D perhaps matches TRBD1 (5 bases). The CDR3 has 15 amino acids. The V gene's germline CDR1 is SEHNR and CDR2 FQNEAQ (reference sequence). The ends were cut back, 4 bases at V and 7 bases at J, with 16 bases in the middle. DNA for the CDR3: TGTGCCAGCAGCTCCTCCGGGGGAAGAAGTGAAAAACTGTTTTTT. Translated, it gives CASSSSGGRSEKLFF.

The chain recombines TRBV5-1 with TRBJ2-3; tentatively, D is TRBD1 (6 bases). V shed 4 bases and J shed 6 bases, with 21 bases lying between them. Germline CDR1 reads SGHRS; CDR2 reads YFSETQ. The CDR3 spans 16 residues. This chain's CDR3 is CASSPTPGAPFDTQYF. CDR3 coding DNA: TGCGCCAGCAGCCCCACCCCAGGGGCCCCTTTCGATACGCAGTATTTT.